The 25 T cell receptor beta chains presented below share a single source sample, sequenced in a study of neoadjuvant nivolumab and ipilimumab in lung cancer. The repertoire was sequenced with immunoSEQ multiplex PCR; TCRdb's copy has only in-frame clones and lacks some. Among 9,000 to 10,000 clones listed, 65% to 85% were seen once. Sequenced material: peripheral blood, taken before neoadjuvant nivolumab, alone or with ipilimumab. The receptors originated from an adult with non-small cell lung cancer.

The rearrangement uses TRBV9 and TRBJ2-2; TRBD1 agrees at 8 bases. The V gene end was trimmed by 2 bases and the J gene end by 4 bases; junction bases not matched to a gene: 4. CDR1 is SGDLS and CDR2 is YYNGEE in the germline V gene. The CDR3 is made up of 15 amino acids. This CDR3 is CASSVTGQGTGELFF. CDR3 in DNA: TGTGCCAGCAGCGTGACAGGACAGGGCACCGGGGAGCTGTTTTTT.

The V and J genes are TRBV5-1 and TRBJ2-5, with D unclear. Per germline, CDR1 SGHRS and CDR2 YFSETQ. Trimming pared 0 bases from V and 2 bases from J, leaving 11 bases between. This CDR3 has 15 amino acids. CDR3: CASSLAAVSQETQYF. CDR3 in DNA: TGCGCCAGCAGCTTGGCCGCAGTTTCTCAAGAGACCCAGTACTTC.

The V and J genes are TRBV5-4 and TRBJ1-1; TRBD1 might be the D (5 bases). The CDR3 totals 12 residues. CDR1 is SGHNT, CDR2 YYREEE, per germline (reference sequence). The germline V and J ends were trimmed by 3 bases and 11 bases, with 14 bases remaining between them. CDR3 coding DNA: TGTGCCAGCAGCTATAATCAAGGGGCCGCTTTCTTT. It specifies CASSYNQGAAFF.

This chain joins TRBV9 and TRBJ2-1, with TRBD2 identical over 8 bases. Trimming removed 4 bases from V and 0 bases from J; junction bases left unmatched: 6. CDR1 and CDR2 (germline): SGDLS, YYNGEE. The CDR3 runs 16 residues. The CDR3 here is CASSPLSGSSYNEQFF. CDR3 DNA: TGTGCCAGCAGCCCCCTAAGCGGGAGCTCCTACAATGAGCAGTTCTTC. The whole variable domain, filled in from reference TRBV9 and TRBJ2-1, reads DSGVTQTPKHLITATGQRVTLRCSPRSGDLSVYWYQQSLDQGLQFLIQYYNGEERAKGNILERFSAQQFPDLHSELNLSSLELGDSALYFCASSPLSGSSYNEQFFGPGTRLTVL.

The CDR3 DNA reads TGTGCCAGCAGTTTGTCGGGGCTGTCCTACGAGCAGTACTTC. The encoded protein is CASSLSGLSYEQYF. The chain combines TRBV28 with TRBJ2-7; D tentatively reads TRBD1 or TRBD2 (5 bases each). Germline loops: CDR1 MDHEN, CDR2 SYDVKM. The CDR3 runs to 14 residues. V was clipped by 3 bases and J by 1 base, with 10 bases between them.

This clone has only a few counts. The chain combines TRBV11-2 with TRBJ2-1; 8 bases line up with TRBD1. The CDR3 is 15 amino acids. The V segment lost 5 bases and the J segment 6 bases; nucleotides outside the gene matches: 9. From germline, CDR1 is SGHAT and CDR2 FQNNGV. The CDR3 reads CASSGGQGFRNEQFF. In DNA, the CDR3 is TGTGCCAGCAGCGGTGGACAGGGTTTTCGCAATGAGCAGTTCTTC.

The chain employs TRBV27 and TRBJ2-7; D is ambiguous. The germline V gene encodes CDR1 MNHEY and CDR2 SMNVEV (reference sequence). Trimming shortened V by 6 bases and J by 2 bases, and 11 bases separated the two germline ends. The CDR3 consists of 13 residues. CDR3 coding DNA: TGTGCCAGCAGCAGGCAGCGAACCTACGAGCAGTACTTC. This translates into CASSRQRTYEQYF.

The rearrangement links TRBV4-1 to TRBJ1-1; 8 bases are a match to TRBD1. Germline values: CDR1 MGHRA, CDR2 YSYEKL. CDR3 length: 18 amino acids. V was pared by 4 bases and J by 5 bases, with 18 bases of the junction left unmatched. In DNA form, the CDR3 reads TGCGCCAGCAGCCGAATACTATTAACCGGGACAGGAGGAACTGAAGCTTTCTTT. Protein product: CASSRILLTGTGGTEAFF.

The rearrangement links TRBV2 to TRBJ1-1, with 9 bases identical to TRBD1. CDR1 SNHLY and CDR2 FYNNEI come from the germline V gene. V dropped 6 bases and J dropped 1; count of bases not matched to a gene: 15. The CDR3 extends over 18 amino acids. The CDR3 region is CASSLGQGFVVGNTEAFF. Here the CDR3 DNA reads TGTGCCAGCAGCCTTGGACAGGGGTTCGTCGTGGGGAACACTGAAGCTTTCTTT.

This chain uses TRBV2 with TRBJ2-5; 7 bases are shared with TRBD1. Germline lookup yields CDR1 SNHLY and CDR2 FYNNEI. The CDR3 length is 15 residues. V trimming: 5 bases; J trimming: 5 bases; junction bases outside the gene matches: 11. CDR3 sequence: CASSHRDRERETQYF. CDR3 nucleotides: TGTGCCAGCAGTCACCGGGACAGAGAGAGGGAGACCCAGTACTTC.

The rearrangement links TRBV28 to TRBJ1-2, with D perhaps TRBD1 (5 bases). Deletions cut 3 bases from V and 6 bases from J, with 11 bases between. CDR1 MDHEN and CDR2 SYDVKM come from the germline V gene. This CDR3 region has 13 residues. The CDR3 is CASSFGSGNGYTF. The CDR3, as DNA: TGTGCCAGCAGTTTTGGGTCAGGGAATGGCTACACCTTC.

V gene TRBV15 combines with J gene TRBJ1-2; TRBD1 agrees at 11 bases. CDR1 is LNHNV and CDR2 is YYDKDF in the germline V gene (reference sequence). CDR3 length equals 15 residues. V lost 1 base to trimming and J lost 7 bases; unmatched junction nucleotides: 5. The CDR3 bases are TGTGCCACCAGCAGAGGGCCGGGACAGGGGGGTGGCTACACCTTC. Protein: CATSRGPGQGGGYTF. The full variable domain, with the rest looked up from reference TRBV15 and TRBJ1-2, is DAMVIQNPRYQVTQFGKPVTLSCSQTLNHNVMYWYQQKSSQAPKLLFHYYDKDFNNEADTPDNFQSRRPNTSFCFLDIRSPGLGDTAMYLCATSRGPGQGGGYTFGSGTRLTVV.

The table lists this clone with a few counts. This chain uses TRBV28 with TRBJ1-4, with D tentatively TRBD1 (6 bases). CDR3 size: 18 residues. Germline CDR1 reads MDHEN; CDR2 reads SYDVKM. With 6 bases removed from V and 8 bases from J, the gap between germline ends came to 28 bases. This chain's CDR3 is CASRGNQGKGEVLEKLFF. CDR3 nucleotides: TGTGCCAGCAGAGGTAACCAGGGGAAAGGGGAAGTATTAGAAAAACTGTTTTTT.

The genes are TRBV5-1 and TRBJ1-1, with 9 bases matching TRBD1. CDR1 is SGHRS, CDR2 YFSETQ, per germline. This CDR3 is built from 14 residues. The V segment lost 4 bases and the J segment 5 bases; nucleotides outside the gene matches: 6. CDR3 region: CASSDGTGWTEAFF. The CDR3 bases are TGCGCCAGCAGCGACGGGACAGGGTGGACTGAAGCTTTCTTT.

The chain combines TRBV2 with TRBJ2-1; no definite D call. Germline V gene lookup returns CDR1 SNHLY and CDR2 FYNNEI. This CDR3 spans 14 amino acids. Trimming shortened V by 4 bases and J by 2 bases, and 9 bases separated the two germline ends. For the CDR3, the DNA is TGTGCCAGCAGTGGGCAGGTAGCCTACAATGAGCAGTTCTTC. It codes for CASSGQVAYNEQFF.

In its sample, this clone ranks as medium-sized. The rearrangement uses TRBV2 and TRBJ2-7, with D tentatively TRBD1 (6 bases). Between the trimmed V and J ends, which lost 4 bases and 1 base, there was a span of 17 bases. CDR1 SNHLY and CDR2 FYNNEI come from the germline V gene. The CDR3 runs 16 residues. The CDR3 DNA reads TGTGCCAGCAGTGGTTCGAGGACAGAAATATCCTACGAGCAGTACTTC. Amino acids: CASSGSRTEISYEQYF.

The CDR3 DNA reads as TGTGCCAGCAGTCCCCAATACCGGACTAGCGGGAGGGAGACCCAGTACTTC. Translated, it gives CASSPQYRTSGRETQYF. This chain links TRBV27 with TRBJ2-5, with 14 positions matching TRBD2. J was trimmed by 5 bases and V by 5 bases; bases with no gene match: 10. CDR3 length: 17 residues. Germline lookup yields CDR1 MNHEY and CDR2 SMNVEV (reference sequence).

This chain uses TRBV27 with TRBJ2-1; D not resolved. With 0 bases removed from V and 1 base from J, the gap between germline ends came to 4 bases. This CDR3 is built from 14 residues. Germline V lookup: CDR1 MNHEY, CDR2 SMNVEV (reference sequence). CDR3 residues: CASSLSASYNEQFF. In DNA, the CDR3 is TGTGCCAGCAGTTTATCGGCTTCCTACAATGAGCAGTTCTTC.

The chain combines TRBV6-5 with TRBJ1-2; D is perhaps TRBD1 (5 bases). The CDR3 has 16 amino acids. V was cut by 0 bases and J by 3 bases, with 14 bases left in between. Germline V gene data show CDR1 as MNHEY and CDR2 as SVGAGI. CDR3 coding DNA: TGTGCCAGCAGTTACTCCGAGACAGCTATTTACTATGGCTACACCTTC. It codes for CASSYSETAIYYGYTF.

The rearrangement joins TRBV15 to TRBJ1-5; possible D gene TRBD1, 5 bases. This CDR3 spans 14 amino acids. The germline V and J ends were trimmed by 5 bases and 4 bases, with 12 bases remaining between them. The V gene's germline CDR1 is LNHNV and CDR2 YYDKDF (reference sequence). The CDR3 region has the DNA TGTGCCACCAGCCCGATGGGGCCAAATCAGCCCCAGCATTTT. This sequence encodes CATSPMGPNQPQHF.

This chain uses TRBV27 with TRBJ2-1, with D hard to call. The CDR3 loop spans 12 amino acids. V was pared by 3 bases and J by 6 bases, with 6 bases between. The germline CDR1 and CDR2 sequences are MNHEY and SMNVEV (reference sequence). This CDR3 reads CASSFNSNEQFF. In nucleotides, the CDR3 is TGTGCCAGCAGTTTCAATAGCAATGAGCAGTTCTTC.

This chain joins TRBV7-6 and TRBJ1-3; no definite D call. CDR1 and CDR2 from the germline V gene are SGHVS and FNYEAQ. The CDR3 runs to 15 residues. Trimming stripped 0 bases from V and 1 base from J, with 7 bases between. For the CDR3, the DNA is TGTGCCAGCAGCTTAGCGCAAGGGTCTGGAAACACCATATATTTT. It translates to CASSLAQGSGNTIYF.

This clone appeared a single time. CDR3 DNA: TGTGCCTGTCACGGGACTAGATCCTACGAGCAGTACTTC. This translates into CACHGTRSYEQYF. This chain joins TRBV6-1 and TRBJ2-7, with 8 positions matching TRBD2. V shed 11 bases, J shed 1 base, and the junction held 7 bases outside the gene matches. The CDR3 runs to 13 residues. Germline-derived CDR1 and CDR2 are MNHNS and SASEGT.

J is TRBJ2-4 and V is TRBV28; 7 nucleotides align to TRBD2. V lost 3 bases, J lost 0 bases, and 5 bases stayed unmatched. Per germline, CDR1 MDHEN and CDR2 SYDVKM. The CDR3 runs 16 residues. This CDR3 is CASSLQGGLAKNIQYF. CDR3 bases: TGTGCCAGCAGTTTGCAGGGAGGGTTAGCCAAAAACATTCAGTACTTC.

The chain links TRBV11-2 to TRBJ1-1, with 7 bases fitting TRBD1. Germline V gives CDR1 SGHAT, CDR2 FQNNGV. Unmatched junction bases numbered 15, after V lost 9 bases and J lost 8 bases. The CDR3 length is 14 residues. Written as DNA, the CDR3 is TGTGCCAGTACCCCCCCAGGGGGGAGTCCGGAAGCTTTCTTT. It translates to CASTPPGGSPEAFF.